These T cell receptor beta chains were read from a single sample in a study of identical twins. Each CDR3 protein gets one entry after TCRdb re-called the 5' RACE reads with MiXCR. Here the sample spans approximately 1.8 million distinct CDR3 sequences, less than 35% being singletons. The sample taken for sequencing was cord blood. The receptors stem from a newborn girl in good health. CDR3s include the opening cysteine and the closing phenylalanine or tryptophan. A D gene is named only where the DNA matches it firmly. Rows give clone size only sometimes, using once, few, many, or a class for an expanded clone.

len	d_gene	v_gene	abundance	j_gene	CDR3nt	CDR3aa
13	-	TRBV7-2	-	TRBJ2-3	TGTGCCAGCAGCTTAGCAGGAGTCGGTACGCAGTATTTT	CASSLAGVGTQYF
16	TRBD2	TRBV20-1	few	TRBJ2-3	TGCAGTGCTAGAGATCCGACTAGCGGGAGAGGAGATACGCAGTATTTT	CSARDPTSGRGDTQYF
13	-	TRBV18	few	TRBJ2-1	TGTGCCAGCTCACCCGACGATTACAATGAGCAGTTCTTC	CASSPDDYNEQFF
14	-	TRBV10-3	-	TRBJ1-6	TGTGCCATCACGAGGGGACAAGATAATTCACCCCTCCACTTT	CAITRGQDNSPLHF
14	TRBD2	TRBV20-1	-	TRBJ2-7	TGCAGTGCTAGAGATCTAGCGGGAGTGAACGAGCAGTACTTC	CSARDLAGVNEQYF
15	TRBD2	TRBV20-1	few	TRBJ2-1	TGCAGTGCTAGAGTCGGACTAGCGGCTTACAATGAGCAGTTCTTC	CSARVGLAAYNEQFF
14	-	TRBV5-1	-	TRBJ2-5	TGCGCCAGCAGCTTGGCCAAGCGACCGGAGACCCAGTACTTC	CASSLAKRPETQYF
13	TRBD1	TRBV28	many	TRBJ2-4	TGTGCCAGCAGTTTACAGGGGGCATACATTCAGTACTTC	CASSLQGAYIQYF
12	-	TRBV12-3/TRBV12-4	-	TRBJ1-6	TGTGCCAGCAGCTACAGGGCTTCACCCCCCCACTTT	CASSYRASPPHF
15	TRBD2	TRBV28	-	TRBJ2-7	TGTGCCAGCTCAAACCCGGGACTAGAATCCTACGAGCAGTACTTC	CASSNPGLESYEQYF